The entry below describes one T cell receptor beta chain. Its antigen is undetermined. An even split of each subset's genomic DNA across several immunoSEQ plates was performed. The method was immunoSEQ multiplex PCR; TCRdb's version includes in-frame clones alone and lacks a portion of them. In the table there are more than 600,000 clones, 92% of which are singletons. This CDR3 contains 15 residues. Germline V gives CDR1 SGHTS, CDR2 YDEGEE. V was shortened by 3 bases and J by 7 bases, with 17 bases between the two germline ends. Terminally differentiated effector memory CD45RA+ cells were left out of the naive CD8 fraction, which was CD45RO-negative and positively selected for CCR7. This sample was taken from a study of shared clonotypes between healthy human individuals. Study background: Donors were a couple of women and a few men aged 18 to 49. General study results and limits: Memory subsets generally showed smaller estimated richness than naive subsets did. An effect of sequencing depth on clonotype sharing among donors was expected.

The sequenced sample was naive CD8+ T cells sorted from blood. V gene TRBV5-8 combines with J gene TRBJ2-1, with D tentatively TRBD1 or TRBD2 (5 bases each). This TCR was sampled from a young man in good health. CDR3 sequence: CASSSITGPRNEQFF. The CDR3 DNA sequence: TGTGCCAGCAGCTCGATTACGGGACCGAGGAATGAGCAGTTCTTC.